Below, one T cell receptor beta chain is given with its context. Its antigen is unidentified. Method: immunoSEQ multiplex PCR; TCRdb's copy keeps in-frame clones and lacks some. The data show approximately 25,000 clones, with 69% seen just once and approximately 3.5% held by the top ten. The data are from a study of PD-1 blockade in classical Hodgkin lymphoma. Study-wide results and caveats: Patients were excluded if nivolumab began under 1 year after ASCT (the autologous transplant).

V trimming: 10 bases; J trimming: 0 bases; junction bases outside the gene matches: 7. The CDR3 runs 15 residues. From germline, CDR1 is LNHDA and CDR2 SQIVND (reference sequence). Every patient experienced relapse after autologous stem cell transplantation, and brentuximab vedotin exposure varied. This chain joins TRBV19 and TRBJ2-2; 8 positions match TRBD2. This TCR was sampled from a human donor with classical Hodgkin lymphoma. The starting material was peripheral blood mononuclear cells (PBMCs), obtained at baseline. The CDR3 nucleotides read TGTGCCACCTATAGCGGGGATTCGAACACCGGGGAGCTGTTTTTT. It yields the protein CATYSGDSNTGELFF.